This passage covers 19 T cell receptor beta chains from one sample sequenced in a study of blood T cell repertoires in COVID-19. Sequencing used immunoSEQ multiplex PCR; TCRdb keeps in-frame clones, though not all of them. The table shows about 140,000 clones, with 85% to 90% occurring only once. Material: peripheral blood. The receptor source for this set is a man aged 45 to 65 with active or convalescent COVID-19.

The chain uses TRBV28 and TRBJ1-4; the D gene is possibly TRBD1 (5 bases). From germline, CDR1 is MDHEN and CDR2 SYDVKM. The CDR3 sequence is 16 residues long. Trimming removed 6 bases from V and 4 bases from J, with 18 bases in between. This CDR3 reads CASSLGVRSGNEKLFF. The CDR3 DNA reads TGTGCCAGCAGCCTAGGGGTACGGTCCGGTAATGAAAAACTGTTTTTT.

The CDR3 loop reads CASRGTGTSVYNEQFF. Written as DNA, the CDR3 is TGTGCCAGCAGGGGGACAGGGACTAGCGTGTACAATGAGCAGTTCTTC. This chain joins TRBV27 and TRBJ2-1; TRBD2 might be the D (10 bases). Germline assignment: CDR1 MNHEY and CDR2 SMNVEV (reference sequence). V dropped 6 bases and J dropped 4 bases, with 19 bases sitting between them. There are 16 residues in the CDR3.

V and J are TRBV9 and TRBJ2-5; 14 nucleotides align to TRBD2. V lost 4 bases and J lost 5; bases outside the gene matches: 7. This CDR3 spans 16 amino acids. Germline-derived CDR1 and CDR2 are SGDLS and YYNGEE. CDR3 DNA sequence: TGTGCCAGCAGCACGGGGAGGACTAGCGGGAGGGAGACCCAGTACTTC. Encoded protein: CASSTGRTSGRETQYF.

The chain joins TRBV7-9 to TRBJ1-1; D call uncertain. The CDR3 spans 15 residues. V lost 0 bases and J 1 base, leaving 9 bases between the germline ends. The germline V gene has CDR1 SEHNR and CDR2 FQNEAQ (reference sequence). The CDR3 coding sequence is TGTGCCAGCAGCTTAGCGCACAGCCCGAACACTGAAGCTTTCTTT. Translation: CASSLAHSPNTEAFF.

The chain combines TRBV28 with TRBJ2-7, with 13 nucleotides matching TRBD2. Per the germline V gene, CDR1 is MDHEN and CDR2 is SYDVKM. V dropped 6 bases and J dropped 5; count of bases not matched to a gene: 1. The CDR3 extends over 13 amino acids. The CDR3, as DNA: TGTGCCAGCAGAGGACTAGCGGGAGACGAGCAGTACTTC. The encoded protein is CASRGLAGDEQYF.

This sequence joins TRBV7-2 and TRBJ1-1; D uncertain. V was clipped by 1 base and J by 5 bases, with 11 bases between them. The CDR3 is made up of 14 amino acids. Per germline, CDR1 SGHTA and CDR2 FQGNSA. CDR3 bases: TGTGCCAGCAGCTTAGACCCCGGGTGGACTGAAGCTTTCTTT. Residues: CASSLDPGWTEAFF. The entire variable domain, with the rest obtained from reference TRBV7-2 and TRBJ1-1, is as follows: GAGVSQSPSNKVTEKGKDVELRCDPISGHTALYWYRQSLGQGLEFLIYFQGNSAPDKSGLPSDRFSAERTGGSVSTLTIQRTQQEDSAVYLCASSLDPGWTEAFFGQGTRLTVV.

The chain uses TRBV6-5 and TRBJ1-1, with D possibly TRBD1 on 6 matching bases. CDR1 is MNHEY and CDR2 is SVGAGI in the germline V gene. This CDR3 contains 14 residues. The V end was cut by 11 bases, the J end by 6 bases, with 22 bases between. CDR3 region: CAGPSQGGGPEAFF. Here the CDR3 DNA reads TGTGCCGGGCCCTCACAGGGCGGGGGACCTGAAGCTTTCTTT.

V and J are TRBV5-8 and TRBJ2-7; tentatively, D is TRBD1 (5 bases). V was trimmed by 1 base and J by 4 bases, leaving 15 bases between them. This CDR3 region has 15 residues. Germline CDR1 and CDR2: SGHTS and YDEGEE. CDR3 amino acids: CASSLRLGQGYEQYF. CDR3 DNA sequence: TGTGCCAGCAGCTTGCGGCTCGGGCAGGGTTACGAGCAGTACTTC. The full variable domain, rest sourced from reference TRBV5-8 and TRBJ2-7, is EAGVTQSPTHLIKTRGQQATLRCSPISGHTSVYWYQQALGLGLQFLLWYDEGEERNRGNFPPRFSGRQFPNYSSELNVNALELEDSALYLCASSLRLGQGYEQYFGPGTRLTVT.

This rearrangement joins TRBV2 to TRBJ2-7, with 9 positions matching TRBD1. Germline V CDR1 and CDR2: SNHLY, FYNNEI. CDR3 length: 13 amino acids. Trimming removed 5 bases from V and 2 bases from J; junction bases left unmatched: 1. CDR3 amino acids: CASSNRGPYEQYF. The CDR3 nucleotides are TGTGCCAGCAGTAACAGGGGGCCCTACGAGCAGTACTTC.

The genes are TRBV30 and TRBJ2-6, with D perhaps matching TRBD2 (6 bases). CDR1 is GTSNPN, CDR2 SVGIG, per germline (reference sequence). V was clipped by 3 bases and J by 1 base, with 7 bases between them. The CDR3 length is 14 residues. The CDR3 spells CAWRGGSGANVLTF. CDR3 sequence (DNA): TGTGCCTGGAGAGGAGGGTCTGGGGCCAACGTCCTGACTTTC.

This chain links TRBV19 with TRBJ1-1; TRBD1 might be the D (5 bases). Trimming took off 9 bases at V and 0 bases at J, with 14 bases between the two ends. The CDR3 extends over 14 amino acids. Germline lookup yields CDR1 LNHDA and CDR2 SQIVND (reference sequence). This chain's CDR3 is CASREGRLNTEAFF. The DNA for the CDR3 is TGTGCCAGCCGGGAGGGACGGCTGAACACTGAAGCTTTCTTT.

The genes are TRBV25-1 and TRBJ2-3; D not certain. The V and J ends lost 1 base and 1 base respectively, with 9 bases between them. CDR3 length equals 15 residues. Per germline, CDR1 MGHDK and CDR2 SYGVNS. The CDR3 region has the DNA TGTGCCAGCAGTGAATCCGGCGGCCGCACAGATACGCAGTATTTT. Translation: CASSESGGRTDTQYF. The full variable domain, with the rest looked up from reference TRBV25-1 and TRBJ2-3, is EADIYQTPRYLVIGTGKKITLECSQTMGHDKMYWYQQDPGMELHLIHYSYGVNSTEKGDLSSESTVSRIRTEHFPLTLESARPSHTSQYLCASSESGGRTDTQYFGPGTRLTVL.

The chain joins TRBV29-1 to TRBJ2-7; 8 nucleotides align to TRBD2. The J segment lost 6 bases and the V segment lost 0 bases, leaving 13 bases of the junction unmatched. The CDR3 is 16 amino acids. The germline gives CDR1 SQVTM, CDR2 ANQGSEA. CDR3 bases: TGCAGCGTTGAAGATCTGGACGGGAGGGCCTCCGGCGAGCAGTACTTC. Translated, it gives CSVEDLDGRASGEQYF.

In DNA, the CDR3 is TGTGCCAGCAGTTACGCGGGAGGAGTCACAGATACGCAGTATTTT. Translated: CASSYAGGVTDTQYF. The chain joins TRBV6-5 to TRBJ2-3; 8 bases match TRBD2. The CDR3 totals 15 residues. V gave up 2 bases and J gave up 2 bases; unmatched junction bases: 3. Germline loops: CDR1 MNHEY, CDR2 SVGAGI.

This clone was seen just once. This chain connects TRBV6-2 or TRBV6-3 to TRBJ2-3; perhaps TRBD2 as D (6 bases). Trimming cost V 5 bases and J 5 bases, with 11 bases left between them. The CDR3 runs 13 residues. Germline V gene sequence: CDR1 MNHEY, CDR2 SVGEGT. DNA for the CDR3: TGTGCCAGCAGTAGACGGGGGATAGATACGCAGTATTTT. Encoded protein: CASSRRGIDTQYF.

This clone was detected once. CDR3: CASSQFSGFSYNEQFF. The CDR3, as DNA: TGCGCCAGCAGCCAATTTAGCGGATTCTCCTACAATGAGCAGTTCTTC. This chain connects TRBV4-3 to TRBJ2-1; a possible D gene is TRBD2 (6 bases). CDR1 is LGHNA, CDR2 YSLEER, per germline. Trimming cost V 2 bases and J 0 bases, with 11 bases left between them. CDR3 length equals 16 residues.

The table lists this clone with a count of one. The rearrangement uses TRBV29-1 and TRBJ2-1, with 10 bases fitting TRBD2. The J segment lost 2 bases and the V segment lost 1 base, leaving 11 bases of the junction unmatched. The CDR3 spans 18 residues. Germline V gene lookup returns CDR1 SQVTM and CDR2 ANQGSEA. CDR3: CSVEGQGEREGPYNEQFF. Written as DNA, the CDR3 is TGCAGCGTTGAAGGGCAGGGGGAGCGGGAGGGCCCCTACAATGAGCAGTTCTTC.

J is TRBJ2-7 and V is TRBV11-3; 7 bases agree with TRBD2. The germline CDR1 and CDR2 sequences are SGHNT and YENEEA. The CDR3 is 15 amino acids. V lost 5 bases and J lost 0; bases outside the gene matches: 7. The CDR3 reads CASSLGGEFSYEQYF. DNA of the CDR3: TGTGCCAGCAGCCTGGGGGGGGAGTTCTCCTACGAGCAGTACTTC. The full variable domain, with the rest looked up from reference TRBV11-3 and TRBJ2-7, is EAGVVQSPRYKIIEKKQPVAFWCNPISGHNTLYWYLQNLGQGPELLIRYENEEAVDDSQLPKDRFSAERLKGVDSTLKIQPAELGDSAVYLCASSLGGEFSYEQYFGPGTRLTVT.

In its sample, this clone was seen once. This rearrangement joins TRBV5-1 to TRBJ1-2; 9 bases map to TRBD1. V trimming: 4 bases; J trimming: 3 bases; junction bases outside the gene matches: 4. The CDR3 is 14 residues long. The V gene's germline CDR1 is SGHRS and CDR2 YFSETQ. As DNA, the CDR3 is TGCGCCAGCAGCCATGGGGACAGGGACTATGGCTACACCTTC. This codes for CASSHGDRDYGYTF.